The next 3 T cell receptor beta chains were all read from a single sample in a study of human T cells and chemical hapten exposure. Noted time point: patch test 2, 6 weeks after DPC sensitization. Treatment reported: therapeutic diphenylcyclopropenone sensitization with weekly scalp DPC. TCRdb ran MiXCR on the RACE reads and lists one entry per CDR3 protein. The repertoire holds tens of thousands of distinct CDR3 sequences, with approximately 11% as singletons. Sequenced material: whole blood, taken in connection with sensitization to the hapten diphenylcyclopropenone (DPC). These receptors came from a man aged 35 to 55 with alopecia areata. Some clones in this sample may be carry-over from other donors' samples.

In its sample, this clonotype was seen many times. The V gene is TRBV12-3 or TRBV12-4, the J gene TRBJ2-3; no definite D call. The CDR3 runs 12 residues. Deletions cut 7 bases from V and 4 bases from J, with 9 bases between. In DNA form, the CDR3 reads TGTGCCAGCACCAACGGGTCAGATACGCAGTATTTT. Protein: CASTNGSDTQYF.

The chain couples TRBV20-1 to TRBJ1-1, with D maybe TRBD1 (5 bases). Trimming removed 7 bases from V and 1 base from J, with 13 bases in between. Looked up from germline, CDR1 is DFQATT and CDR2 is SNEGSKA (reference sequence). The CDR3 covers 13 residues. CDR3 protein: CSVQIDRNTEAFF. For the CDR3, the DNA is TGCAGTGTACAGATTGACAGGAACACTGAAGCTTTCTTT.

Ten or more counts support this clonotype. The chain has TRBV7-2 and TRBJ2-3; D remains unclear. Germline V gene sequence: CDR1 SGHTA, CDR2 FQGNSA. Trimming took off 0 bases at V and 4 bases at J, with 8 bases between the two ends. The CDR3 totals 14 residues. The CDR3: CASSLAEPADTQYF. DNA for the CDR3: TGTGCCAGCAGCTTAGCGGAACCGGCAGATACGCAGTATTTT.